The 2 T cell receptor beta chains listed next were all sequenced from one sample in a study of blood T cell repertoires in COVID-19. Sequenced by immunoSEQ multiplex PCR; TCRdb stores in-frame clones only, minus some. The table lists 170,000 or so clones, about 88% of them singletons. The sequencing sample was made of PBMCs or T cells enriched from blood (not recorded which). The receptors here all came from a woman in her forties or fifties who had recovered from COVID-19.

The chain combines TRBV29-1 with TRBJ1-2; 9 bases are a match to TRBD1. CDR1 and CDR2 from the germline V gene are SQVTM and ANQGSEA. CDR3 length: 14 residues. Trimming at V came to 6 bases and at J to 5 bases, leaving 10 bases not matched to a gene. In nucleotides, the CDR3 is TGCAGCGTGCCAAACCGGGACAGGGTTTATGGCTACACCTTC. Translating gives CSVPNRDRVYGYTF.

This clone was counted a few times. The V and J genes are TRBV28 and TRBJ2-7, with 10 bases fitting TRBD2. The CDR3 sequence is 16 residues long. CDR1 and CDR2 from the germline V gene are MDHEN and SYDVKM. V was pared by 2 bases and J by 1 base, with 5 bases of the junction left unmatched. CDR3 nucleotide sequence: TGTGCCAGCAGTTTACCCCTAGCGGGAGAATCCTACGAGCAGTACTTC. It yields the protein CASSLPLAGESYEQYF.